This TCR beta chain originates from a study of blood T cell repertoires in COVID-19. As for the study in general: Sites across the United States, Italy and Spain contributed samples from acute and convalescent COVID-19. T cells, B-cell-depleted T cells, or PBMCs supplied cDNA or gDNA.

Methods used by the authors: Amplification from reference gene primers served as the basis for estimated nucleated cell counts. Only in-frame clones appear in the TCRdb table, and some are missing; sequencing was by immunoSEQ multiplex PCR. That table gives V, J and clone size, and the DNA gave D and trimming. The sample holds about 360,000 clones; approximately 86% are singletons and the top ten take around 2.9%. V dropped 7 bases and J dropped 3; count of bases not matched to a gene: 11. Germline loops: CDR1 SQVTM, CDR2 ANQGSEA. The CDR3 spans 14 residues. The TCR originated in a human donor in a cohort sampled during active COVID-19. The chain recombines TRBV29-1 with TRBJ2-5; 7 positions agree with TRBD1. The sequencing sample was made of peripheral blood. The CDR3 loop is CSAVTGRREETQYF. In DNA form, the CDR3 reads TGCAGCGCGGTGACAGGGAGAAGGGAAGAGACCCAGTACTTC.